Here is one TCR beta chain with its context. These data belong to a study of OX40 agonist ivuxolimab in advanced cancers. Clones were sequenced by immunoSEQ multiplex PCR, and TCRdb holds only the in-frame ones, with some missing. The data hold about 62,000 clones, with 88% observed a single time. The CDR3 extends over 13 amino acids. Germline CDR1 and CDR2: SNHLY and FYNNEI. Sequenced here: CD4+ or CD8+ T cells sorted from blood, sampled in a trial of the OX40 agonist ivuxolimab. The chain combines TRBV2 with TRBJ2-5; D unclear. The DNA end favors TRBJ2-7, so the J call may be wrong. This sequence was found in an adult with an advanced solid tumor such as melanoma, head and neck, liver or kidney cancer. As DNA, the CDR3 is TGTGCCAGCAGTGAGATGTCAGCCTACGAGCAGTACTTC. The encoded protein is CASSEMSAYEQYF.